The rows below give T cell receptor beta chains drawn from one sample of a study of cytomegalovirus exposure and HLA in healthy donors. Using immunoSEQ multiplex PCR, the repertoire was profiled, and TCRdb retains in-frame clones only, with some absent. The sample carries 150,000 or so clones, 77% recorded once. The sample taken for sequencing was PBMCs. The receptor set was obtained from a woman in her 30s in good health and CMV-seronegative. Each CDR3 is given with its conserved first and last residue. D genes are given only for firm matches. Some rows mark clone size as missing; the rest say once, few, many or name a class of expanded clone.

V gene	clone size	J gene	D gene	CDR3 protein	CDR3 DNA
TRBV21-1	NA	TRBJ2-5	NA	CASSKSGTRGETQYF	TGTGCCAGCAGCAAATCCGGGACCAGGGGAGAGACCCAGTACTTC
TRBV7-7	NA	TRBJ2-1	TRBD2	CASSQTLAGLYNEQFF	TGTGCTAGCAGCCAGACACTAGCGGGGCTCTACAATGAGCAGTTCTTC
TRBV6-8	NA	TRBJ1-6	NA	CASSLPSPGASYNSPLHF	TGTGCCAGCAGCCTACCCTCCCCAGGGGCCTCCTATAATTCACCCCTCCACTTT
TRBV30	NA	TRBJ2-6	NA	CAWSWSSGANVLTF	TGTGCCTGGAGTTGGAGCTCTGGGGCCAACGTCCTGACTTTC
TRBV9	NA	TRBJ2-5	TRBD1	CASSPHSWLGGTGQETQYF	TGTGCCAGCAGCCCTCACTCTTGGTTGGGCGGGACAGGGCAAGAGACCCAGTACTTC
TRBV2	NA	TRBJ2-1	TRBD1	CASRRDRGYNEQFF	TGTGCCAGCAGGCGGGACAGGGGTTACAATGAGCAGTTCTTC
TRBV7-3	NA	TRBJ2-1	TRBD1	CASSLTGARAYNEQFF	TGTGCCAGCAGCCTTACAGGGGCGAGGGCCTACAATGAGCAGTTCTTC
TRBV14	NA	TRBJ2-2	TRBD1	CASSQSGTGINTGELFF	TGTGCCAGCAGCCAATCCGGGACAGGGATTAACACCGGGGAGCTGTTTTTT
TRBV5-1	NA	TRBJ2-7	NA	CASSYTGLNAYEQYF	TGCGCCAGCAGCTATACCGGACTAAATGCCTACGAGCAGTACTTC
TRBV9	NA	TRBJ2-2	NA	CASSVAWADTGELFF	TGTGCCAGCAGCGTAGCATGGGCAGACACCGGGGAGCTGTTTTTT
TRBV21-1	once	TRBJ1-5	NA	CASSKGRQGRQPQHF	TGTGCCAGCAGCAAGGGACGACAGGGCAGGCAGCCCCAGCATTTT
TRBV7-2	once	TRBJ2-1	TRBD2	CASSLKSGSGNEQFF	TGTGCCAGCAGCTTAAAAAGCGGGAGTGGGAATGAGCAGTTCTTC
TRBV4-3	NA	TRBJ2-1	NA	CASSQVGRGGYNEQFF	TGCGCCAGCAGCCAAGTGGGGCGAGGTGGGTACAATGAGCAGTTCTTC
TRBV15	NA	TRBJ2-5	TRBD1	CATSRRSPGTAQETQYF	TGTGCCACCAGCAGGCGGTCTCCCGGGACAGCGCAAGAGACCCAGTACTTC
TRBV7-6	NA	TRBJ1-2	NA	CASSLGEFYGYTF	TGTGCCAGCAGCTTAGGAGAATTCTATGGCTACACCTTC
TRBV19	NA	TRBJ2-3	TRBD2	CASSIGLAGSTDTQYF	TGTGCCAGTAGTATCGGACTAGCGGGGAGCACAGATACGCAGTATTTT
TRBV6-1	NA	TRBJ2-1	TRBD2	CASSTSGEYNEQFF	TGTGCCAGCTCGACTAGCGGGGAGTACAATGAGCAGTTCTTC
TRBV9	NA	TRBJ2-7	NA	CASSDFPRVEQYF	TGTGCCAGCAGCGACTTCCCCCGTGTCGAGCAGTACTTC
TRBV7-6	NA	TRBJ2-7	TRBD1	CASSSGPGTGPAYEQYF	TGTGCCAGCAGCTCAGGTCCCGGGACAGGGCCGGCCTACGAGCAGTACTTC
TRBV11-2	NA	TRBJ1-3	NA	CASSPPQGRNTIYF	TGTGCCAGCAGCCCGCCACAGGGCCGGAACACCATATATTTT
TRBV5-1	NA	TRBJ1-1	TRBD1	CASQNLMGTGNTEAFF	TGCGCCAGCCAGAATCTAATGGGGACAGGGAACACTGAAGCTTTCTTT
TRBV5-1	NA	TRBJ2-1	TRBD2	CASSFGTSGRVINEQFF	TGCGCCAGCAGCTTCGGGACTAGCGGGAGAGTAATAAATGAGCAGTTCTTC
TRBV15	NA	TRBJ1-4	NA	CATSRRGQIGEKLFF	TGTGCCACCAGCAGGCGAGGACAGATTGGAGAAAAACTGTTTTTT
TRBV19	NA	TRBJ2-7	TRBD1	CASRAGTGASEQYF	TGTGCCAGTAGGGCCGGGACAGGGGCCTCTGAGCAGTACTTC
TRBV5-4	NA	TRBJ2-7	NA	CASSLVGDYEQYF	TGTGCCAGCAGCTTGGTGGGAGATTACGAGCAGTACTTC
TRBV30	NA	TRBJ2-5	TRBD2	CAWSLNSGTGETQYF	TGTGCCTGGAGCCTAAATAGCGGGACCGGAGAGACCCAGTACTTC
TRBV6-1	NA	TRBJ1-1	NA	CASSGRGVEAFF	TGTGCCAGCAGCGGACGGGGTGTGGAAGCTTTCTTT
TRBV27	NA	TRBJ2-7	TRBD2	CASSSGLAGFLEQYF	TGTGCCAGCAGTTCCGGACTAGCGGGATTTCTCGAGCAGTACTTC
TRBV4-2	NA	TRBJ1-6	NA	CASSQVHLVGSSYNSPLHF	TGTGCCAGCAGCCAAGTTCACCTTGTTGGGAGCTCCTATAATTCACCCCTCCACTTT
TRBV6-5	NA	TRBJ1-2	NA	CASSRGEDGYPF	TGTGCCAGCAGTAGGGGTGAGGATGGCTACCCCTTC
TRBV28	NA	TRBJ2-4	TRBD2	CASSFSGTGNIQYF	TGTGCCAGCAGTTTTAGCGGGACGGGAAACATTCAGTACTTC
TRBV6-5	NA	TRBJ1-6	NA	CASTWAYNSPLHF	TGTGCCAGCACCTGGGCGTATAATTCACCCCTCCACTTT
TRBV25-1	once	TRBJ1-1	NA	CASSESGGSTEAFF	TGTGCCAGCAGTGAATCGGGAGGTTCAACTGAAGCTTTCTTT
TRBV27	NA	TRBJ2-1	TRBD2	CASSLAGGYNEQFF	TGTGCCAGCAGTTTAGCGGGAGGGTACAATGAGCAGTTCTTC
TRBV30	once	TRBJ1-6	NA	CAWSRAGASPLHF	TGTGCCTGGAGTAGGGCAGGGGCCTCACCCCTCCACTTT
TRBV4-1	few	TRBJ1-2	NA	CASSQVPGGGYGYTF	TGCGCCAGCAGCCAAGTTCCCGGGGGGGGTTATGGCTACACCTTC
TRBV18	many	TRBJ1-1	TRBD1	CASSLTGTGGAEAFF	TGTGCCAGCTCACTAACCGGGACAGGGGGTGCTGAAGCTTTCTTT
TRBV27	NA	TRBJ2-7	NA	CASSSVLTSFGSYEQYF	TGTGCCAGCAGTTCAGTTTTAACTAGCTTCGGCTCCTACGAGCAGTACTTC
TRBV4-2	once	TRBJ2-5	TRBD1	CASSQRETGGLETQYF	TGTGCCAGCAGCCAAAGGGAAACAGGGGGCCTTGAGACCCAGTACTTC
TRBV28	NA	TRBJ1-1	NA	CASSYRQATYTEAFF	TGTGCCAGCTCCTACCGACAGGCTACCTACACTGAAGCTTTCTTT
TRBV19	NA	TRBJ2-1	NA	CASSIVRVNEQFF	TGTGCCAGTAGTATTGTCCGGGTAAATGAGCAGTTCTTC
TRBV16	few	TRBJ2-7	TRBD1	CASSQSWTGDYEQYF	TGTGCCAGCAGCCAATCGTGGACAGGGGACTACGAGCAGTACTTC
TRBV4-3	NA	TRBJ1-5	NA	CASSQDPVNNQPQHF	TGCGCCAGCAGCCAAGATCCCGTAAACAATCAGCCCCAGCATTTT
TRBV18	NA	TRBJ2-3	TRBD1	CASSPPGGQKPDTQYF	TGTGCCAGCTCACCGCCAGGGGGACAGAAACCAGATACGCAGTATTTT
TRBV27	NA	TRBJ2-7	NA	CASSSGSAYEQYF	TGTGCCAGCAGCTCCGGGAGCGCCTACGAGCAGTACTTC
TRBV6-5	NA	TRBJ1-1	NA	CASTLGRFAEAFF	TGTGCCAGCACCCTCGGGAGGTTCGCTGAAGCTTTCTTT
TRBV27	NA	TRBJ2-7	TRBD2	CASSLGGYEQYF	TGTGCCAGCAGTTTGGGGGGGTACGAGCAGTACTTC
TRBV5-1	NA	TRBJ1-1	NA	CASSLGSTGEAFF	TGCGCCAGCAGCTTGGGTTCGACTGGTGAAGCTTTCTTT
TRBV29-1	NA	TRBJ1-1	TRBD1	CSVRTGSGAHPRPTEAFF	TGCAGCGTGCGGACAGGGTCCGGGGCTCACCCCCGGCCCACTGAAGCTTTCTTT
TRBV28	NA	TRBJ1-2	NA	CASSLFVQANYGYTF	TGTGCCAGCAGTTTATTCGTACAGGCGAACTATGGCTACACCTTC